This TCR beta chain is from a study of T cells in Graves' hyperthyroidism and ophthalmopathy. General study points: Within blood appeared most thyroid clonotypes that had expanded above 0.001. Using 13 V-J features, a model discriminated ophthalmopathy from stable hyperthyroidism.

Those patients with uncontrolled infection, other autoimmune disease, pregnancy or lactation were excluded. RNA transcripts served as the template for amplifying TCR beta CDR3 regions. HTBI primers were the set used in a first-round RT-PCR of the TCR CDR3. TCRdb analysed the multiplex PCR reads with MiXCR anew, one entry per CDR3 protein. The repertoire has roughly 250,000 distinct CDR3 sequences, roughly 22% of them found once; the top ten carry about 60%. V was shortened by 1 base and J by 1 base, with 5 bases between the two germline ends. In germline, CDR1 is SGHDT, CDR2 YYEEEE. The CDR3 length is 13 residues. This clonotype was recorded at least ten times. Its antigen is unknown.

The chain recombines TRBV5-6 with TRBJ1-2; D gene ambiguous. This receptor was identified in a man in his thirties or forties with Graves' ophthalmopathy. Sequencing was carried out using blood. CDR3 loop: CASSLRGNYGYTF. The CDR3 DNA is TGTGCCAGCAGCTTGCGGGGTAACTATGGCTACACCTTC.